The 26 T cell receptor beta chains below all came from one sample that was sequenced in a study of blood T cell repertoires in COVID-19. Sequencing used immunoSEQ multiplex PCR; TCRdb keeps in-frame clones, though not all of them. The sample holds 430,000 or so clones; about 88% are singletons and the top ten take roughly 1.4%. Sequencing was performed on PBMCs or T cells enriched from blood (not recorded which). The receptors derive from a young woman who had been exposed to COVID-19.

J is TRBJ2-5 and V is TRBV5-1, with TRBD2 as a possible D gene (7 bases). The CDR3 spans 16 residues. CDR1 is SGHRS and CDR2 is YFSETQ in the germline V gene. Deletions cut 5 bases from V and 4 bases from J, with 21 bases between. DNA of the CDR3: TGCGCCAGCAGGCGGCGCCCAGAGAGGGGGGGAGAGACCCAGTACTTC. Its protein product is CASRRRPERGGETQYF.

The J gene is TRBJ2-1, the V gene TRBV6-5, with 9 bases matching TRBD1. CDR1 and CDR2 (germline): MNHEY, SVGAGI. J lost 15 bases, V lost 5 bases, and 5 bases had no gene match. The CDR3 extends over 11 amino acids. CDR3 DNA: TGTGCCAGCAGTCTACAGGGGGCGCGGTTCTTC. Translation: CASSLQGARFF.

V usage is TRBV19 and J usage is TRBJ2-2; D unclear. The length of the CDR3 is 13 residues. Trimming pared 7 bases from V and 6 bases from J, leaving 12 bases between. Germline lookup yields CDR1 LNHDA and CDR2 SQIVND (reference sequence). Written as DNA, the CDR3 is TGTGCCAGTACTCCTTGGGCCGCCGGGGAGCTGTTTTTT. Its translation: CASTPWAAGELFF.

The rearrangement links TRBV25-1 to TRBJ2-1, with D perhaps matching TRBD2 (6 bases). Germline CDR1 and CDR2: MGHDK and SYGVNS. CDR3 size: 12 residues. V dropped 6 bases and J dropped 10 bases, with 13 bases sitting between them. The CDR3 protein is CASRGGLGEQFF. For the CDR3, the DNA is TGTGCCAGCAGAGGAGGGCTGGGGGAGCAGTTCTTC.

The chain is built from TRBV18 and TRBJ1-3, with 10 bases matching TRBD1. The CDR3 has 17 residues. Germline values: CDR1 KGHSH, CDR2 LQKENI. J was trimmed by 3 bases and V by 5 bases; bases with no gene match: 10. The CDR3 sequence is CASSSPGQGRGGNTIYF. For the CDR3, the DNA is TGTGCCAGCTCATCTCCGGGACAGGGGAGAGGTGGAAACACCATATATTTT.

This clone was detected only once. This rearrangement joins TRBV27 to TRBJ1-1; unclear D gene. Trimming cost V 8 bases and J 8 bases, with 12 bases left between them. This CDR3 has 11 residues. Germline CDR1 is MNHEY and CDR2 is SMNVEV (reference sequence). The CDR3 sequence is CASHAGAEAFF. CDR3 DNA sequence: TGTGCCAGCCACGCGGGAGCGGAAGCTTTCTTT.

The table lists this clone with a few counts. The V call is TRBV15, the J call TRBJ1-5, with D perhaps matching TRBD1 (6 bases). Germline CDR1 LNHNV, CDR2 YYDKDF (reference sequence). The CDR3 has 15 residues. Trimming took 3 bases from V and 1 from J, leaving 10 bases between them. The CDR3 DNA follows: TGTGCCACCAGCAGGACAGGTACCAGCAATCAGCCCCAGCATTTT. Amino acid sequence: CATSRTGTSNQPQHF.

V is TRBV7-9 and J is TRBJ2-7, with 7 bases identical to TRBD2. Germline CDR1 and CDR2: SEHNR and FQNEAQ (reference sequence). V lost 1 base, J lost 4 bases, and 10 bases stayed unmatched. The CDR3 loop spans 16 amino acids. The CDR3 spells CASSLERTLGGYEQYF. CDR3 bases: TGTGCCAGCAGCTTAGAACGGACCCTCGGGGGGTACGAGCAGTACTTC.

This rearrangement joins TRBV5-1 to TRBJ2-5, with D perhaps matching TRBD2 (7 bases). CDR1 is SGHRS, CDR2 YFSETQ, per germline. V gave up 0 bases and J gave up 1 base, with 13 bases separating them. The CDR3 consists of 16 residues. The CDR3 DNA reads TGCGCCAGCAGCTTGGCATGGGGAGGGGGCCAAGAGACCCAGTACTTC. Its protein product is CASSLAWGGGQETQYF.

This sequence joins TRBV5-4 and TRBJ2-3, with D maybe TRBD2 (7 bases). Germline CDR1 reads SGHNT; CDR2 reads YYREEE (reference sequence). The ends were cut back, 2 bases at V and 3 bases at J, with 19 bases in the middle. The length of the CDR3 is 17 residues. This CDR3 reads CASSFGGGSITTDTQYF. CDR3 nucleotide sequence: TGTGCCAGCAGCTTTGGGGGCGGGAGTATAACGACAGATACGCAGTATTTT.

This chain joins TRBV5-4 and TRBJ2-7; D possibly corresponds to TRBD1 (7 bases). The CDR3 is made up of 12 amino acids. Germline CDR1 SGHNT, CDR2 YYREEE (reference sequence). Trimming pared 7 bases from V and 1 base from J, leaving 9 bases between. The CDR3 sequence is CASQGGSYEQYF. The CDR3 DNA is TGTGCCAGCCAGGGGGGATCCTACGAGCAGTACTTC.

Points on this clone: Other DNA sequences within the sample encode an identical CDR3. The chain employs TRBV6-4 and TRBJ2-1, with a weak D call TRBD2 (7 bases). The CDR3 loop spans 14 amino acids. Germline CDR1 and CDR2: MRHNA and SNTAGT. The V gene lost 3 bases and the J gene lost 9 bases, with 15 bases spanning the gap. The DNA for the CDR3 is TGTGCCAGCAGTGAACAGGGTGGGGGGGGTGAGCAGTTCTTC. Its translation: CASSEQGGGGEQFF.

The chain recombines TRBV12-3 or TRBV12-4 with TRBJ1-1; D gene uncertain. The CDR3 is made up of 13 amino acids. V was clipped by 3 bases and J by 8 bases, with 13 bases between them. The CDR3 nucleotides read TGTGCCAGCAGTTTCTATGGAGAAAGCGAAGCTTTCTTT. Amino acids: CASSFYGESEAFF.

The chain joins TRBV7-2 to TRBJ1-1; 9 bases are shared with TRBD1. V shed 3 bases and J 10 bases; nucleotides not matched to a gene: 9. This CDR3 has 14 amino acids. Looked up from germline, CDR1 is SGHTA and CDR2 is FQGNSA. The CDR3 protein is CASSLAGQGSRAFF. The CDR3 bases are TGTGCCAGCAGCTTGGCGGGACAGGGAAGCCGAGCTTTCTTT.

The chain uses TRBV27 and TRBJ2-3; TRBD1 agrees at 7 bases. V was pared by 4 bases and J by 3 bases, with 7 bases of the junction left unmatched. The CDR3 is made up of 15 amino acids. CDR1 and CDR2 (germline): MNHEY, SMNVEV (reference sequence). Written as DNA, the CDR3 is TGTGCCAGCAGTTCGACAGGGTCCAGAACAGATACGCAGTATTTT. Translation gives CASSSTGSRTDTQYF.

The rearrangement uses TRBV7-9 and TRBJ2-6, with D maybe TRBD1 (5 bases). The CDR3 spans 18 residues. Germline CDR1 reads SEHNR; CDR2 reads FQNEAQ (reference sequence). V was cut by 4 bases and J by 0 bases, with 16 bases left in between. The CDR3 loop reads CASSSAKGLRSGANVLTF. For the CDR3, the DNA is TGTGCCAGCAGCTCGGCAAAGGGGCTCCGCTCTGGGGCCAACGTCCTGACTTTC.

V is TRBV30 and J is TRBJ1-4; D is possibly TRBD1 (6 bases). Trimming pared 6 bases from V and 1 base from J, leaving 12 bases between. The CDR3 has 14 residues. Germline V gene lookup returns CDR1 GTSNPN and CDR2 SVGIG (reference sequence). The CDR3 sequence: CACSGEGTNEKLFF. CDR3 DNA: TGTGCCTGTTCAGGGGAGGGAACTAATGAAAAACTGTTTTTT.

The J gene is TRBJ2-7, the V gene TRBV2; 11 bases fit TRBD1. There are 14 residues in the CDR3. Germline-derived CDR1 and CDR2 are SNHLY and FYNNEI. Trimming at V came to 5 bases and at J to 3 bases, leaving 3 bases not matched to a gene. This chain's CDR3 is CASSQDRGHYEQYF. The CDR3 coding sequence is TGTGCCAGCAGTCAGGACAGGGGGCACTACGAGCAGTACTTC.

The V and J genes are TRBV7-6 and TRBJ1-5; TRBD1 matches at 9 bases. This CDR3 is built from 18 residues. The germline V gene has CDR1 SGHVS and CDR2 FNYEAQ. The ends lost 5 bases at V and 0 bases at J; junction bases unmatched: 11. The CDR3 DNA reads TGTGCCAGCAGCCCGGGGACAGGGCCGCTCTATAGCAATCAGCCCCAGCATTTT. Encoded protein: CASSPGTGPLYSNQPQHF. The whole variable domain, remainder taken from reference TRBV7-6 and TRBJ1-5, is GAGVSQSPRYKVTKRGQDVALRCDPISGHVSLYWYRQALGQGPEFLTYFNYEAQQDKSGLPNDRFSAERPEGSISTLTIQRTEQRDSAMYRCASSPGTGPLYSNQPQHFGDGTRLSIL.

This chain links TRBV6-5 with TRBJ1-1, with D perhaps TRBD1 (5 bases). The CDR3 is made up of 13 amino acids. With 3 bases removed from V and 5 bases from J, the gap between germline ends came to 10 bases. Germline-derived CDR1 and CDR2 are MNHEY and SVGAGI. In DNA form, the CDR3 reads TGTGCCAGCAGTTATGACAGTAGTACTGAAGCTTTCTTT. Protein product: CASSYDSSTEAFF.

This chain connects TRBV3-1 (or the pseudogene TRBV3-2) to TRBJ1-5, with D unclear. CDR3 size: 14 residues. Trimming took off 1 base at V and 6 bases at J, with 10 bases between the two ends. Germline CDR1 is LGHDT and CDR2 is YNNKEL (reference sequence). The CDR3 nucleotides read TGTGCCAGCAGCCAAGGGGCGAATGGTCAGCCCCAGCATTTT. Its protein product is CASSQGANGQPQHF.

The chain is built from TRBV7-2 and TRBJ1-2; D gene ambiguous. This CDR3 is 16 amino acids long. Germline lookup yields CDR1 SGHTA and CDR2 FQGNSA. Trimming took off 1 base at V and 0 bases at J, with 12 bases between the two ends. CDR3 coding DNA: TGTGCCAGCAGCTTAGACTTCTCTACCGCTAACTATGGCTACACCTTC. It encodes CASSLDFSTANYGYTF.

This clone was recorded only once. This chain links TRBV28 with TRBJ2-7; the D gene is possibly TRBD1 (6 bases). Trimming took 2 bases from V and 2 from J, leaving 13 bases between them. The germline V gene encodes CDR1 MDHEN and CDR2 SYDVKM. This CDR3 comprises 15 residues. CDR3 sequence reads: CASSLGSAGAYEQYF. The CDR3 nucleotides are TGTGCCAGCAGTTTAGGATCGGCAGGGGCCTACGAGCAGTACTTC. The full variable domain, in which reference TRBV28 and TRBJ2-7 provide the parts outside the CDR3, is DVKVTQSSRYLVKRTGEKVFLECVQDMDHENMFWYRQDPGLGLRLIYFSYDVKMKEKGDIPEGYSVSREKKERFSLILESASTNQTSMYLCASSLGSAGAYEQYFGPGTRLTVT.

The gene calls are TRBV2 and TRBJ1-5; D is possibly TRBD1 (6 bases). The V end was cut by 5 bases, the J end by 0 bases, with 17 bases between. Germline V gene lookup returns CDR1 SNHLY and CDR2 FYNNEI. CDR3 size: 17 residues. This CDR3 reads CASSWTETRASNQPQHF. In DNA, the CDR3 is TGTGCCAGCAGTTGGACAGAAACTCGCGCTAGCAATCAGCCCCAGCATTTT.

The CDR3 nucleotides are TGCGCCAGCAGCCAAGGCTCTAGCGGCACGGGGACCCAGTACTTC. It is translated as CASSQGSSGTGTQYF. The V call is TRBV4-3, the J call TRBJ2-5, with TRBD2 matching over 7 bases. Germline V gene sequence: CDR1 LGHNA, CDR2 YSLEER. The junction had 9 bases not matched to a gene; V was cut back by 1 base and J by 7 bases. The CDR3 is 15 amino acids.

The V call is TRBV6-5, the J call TRBJ1-2; possible D gene TRBD1, 5 bases. The germline V gene encodes CDR1 MNHEY and CDR2 SVGAGI. The CDR3 loop spans 13 amino acids. V lost 2 bases to trimming and J lost 4 bases, with 8 bases between them. DNA of the CDR3: TGTGCCAGCAGTTACGCGACAGCCTATGGCTACACCTTC. As protein: CASSYATAYGYTF.